The 4 T cell receptor beta chains reported below all come from one sample, sequenced in a study of type 1 regulatory T cells. TCRdb re-called the reads through MiXCR, storing one row per CDR3 protein. The profile shows tens of thousands of distinct CDR3 sequences, roughly 20% of them singletons. Whole-study results and caveats: Compared with non-Tr1 cells, Tr1 cells showed a narrower TCR repertoire.

These receptors are not linked to any known antigen. Sequencing input: cultured type 1 regulatory T (Tr1) cells, either the whole culture or a sorted fraction (not recorded which). These receptor sequences come from a human donor in good health.

The gene calls are TRBV5-1 and TRBJ1-1; 7 positions agree with TRBD1. V trimming: 4 bases; J trimming: 4 bases; junction bases outside the gene matches: 4. This CDR3 has 13 residues. Germline loops: CDR1 SGHRS, CDR2 YFSETQ. The CDR3, as DNA: TGCGCCAGCAGCCCGGACAGGCCCACTGAAGCTTTCTTT. It specifies CASSPDRPTEAFF.

This clonotype has only a few counts. CDR3 in amino acids: CSVVVGTGVGEQYF. CDR3 coding DNA: TGCAGCGTGGTTGTCGGGACAGGGGTTGGTGAGCAGTACTTC. The chain combines TRBV29-1 with TRBJ2-7; 10 bases fit TRBD1. The CDR3 is made up of 14 amino acids. The V gene end was trimmed by 6 bases and the J gene end by 7 bases; junction bases not matched to a gene: 12. Per the germline V gene, CDR1 is SQVTM and CDR2 is ANQGSEA.

The CDR3 nucleotides read TGCGCCAGCACCCCGCAGGGGCGAGAGACCCAGTACTTC. Amino acids: CASTPQGRETQYF. The V and J genes are TRBV5-1 and TRBJ2-5; maybe TRBD1 (6 bases). The CDR3 contains 13 residues. In germline, CDR1 is SGHRS, CDR2 YFSETQ. V lost 6 bases to trimming and J lost 4 bases, with 13 bases between them.

CDR3 bases: TGTGCCAGCAGGGAGCACAGGCAGAACACTGAAGCTTTCTTT. Protein: CASREHRQNTEAFF. The rearrangement uses TRBV28 and TRBJ1-1, with D perhaps TRBD1 (5 bases). V lost 6 bases, J lost 1 base, and 12 bases lay in between. The germline V gene encodes CDR1 MDHEN and CDR2 SYDVKM. The CDR3 totals 14 residues.